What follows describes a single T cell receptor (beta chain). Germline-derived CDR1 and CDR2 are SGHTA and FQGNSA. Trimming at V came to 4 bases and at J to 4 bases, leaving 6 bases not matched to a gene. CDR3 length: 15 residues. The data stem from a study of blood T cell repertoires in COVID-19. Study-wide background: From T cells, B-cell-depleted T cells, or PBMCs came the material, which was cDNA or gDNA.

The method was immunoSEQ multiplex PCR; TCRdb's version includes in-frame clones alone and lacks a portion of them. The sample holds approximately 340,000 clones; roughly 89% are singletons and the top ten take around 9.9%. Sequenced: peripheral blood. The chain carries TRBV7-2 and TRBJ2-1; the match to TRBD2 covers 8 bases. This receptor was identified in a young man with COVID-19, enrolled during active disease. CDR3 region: CASSWRGVSYNEQFF. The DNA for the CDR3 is TGTGCCAGCAGCTGGCGGGGGGTCAGTTACAATGAGCAGTTCTTC.